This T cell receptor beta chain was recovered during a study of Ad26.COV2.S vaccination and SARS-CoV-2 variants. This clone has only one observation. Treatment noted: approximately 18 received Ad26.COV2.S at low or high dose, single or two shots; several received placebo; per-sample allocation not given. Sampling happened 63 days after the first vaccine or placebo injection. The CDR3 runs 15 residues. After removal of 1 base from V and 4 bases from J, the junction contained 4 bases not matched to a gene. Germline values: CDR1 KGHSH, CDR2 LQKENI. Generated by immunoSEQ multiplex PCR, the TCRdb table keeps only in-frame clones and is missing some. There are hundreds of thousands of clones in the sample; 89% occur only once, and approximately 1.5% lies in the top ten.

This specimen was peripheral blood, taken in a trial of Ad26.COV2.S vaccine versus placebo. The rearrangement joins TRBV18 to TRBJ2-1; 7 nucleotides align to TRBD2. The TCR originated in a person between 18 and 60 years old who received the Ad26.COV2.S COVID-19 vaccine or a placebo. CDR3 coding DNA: TGTGCCAGCTCACCACGGGCGGGGGAGTACAATGAGCAGTTCTTC. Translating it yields CASSPRAGEYNEQFF.